This passage covers 30 T cell receptor beta chains from one sample sequenced in a study of T cells after yellow fever vaccination. TCRdb reprocessed the 5' RACE reads with MiXCR, giving one entry per CDR3 protein. Of 450,000 to 650,000 distinct CDR3 sequences listed, 20% to 25% are singletons. The specimen was PBMCs, collected 20 to 25 days after the first yellow fever vaccination. These receptors were obtained from a man aged 18 to 30 who received the YFV17D yellow fever vaccine.

J is TRBJ2-5 and V is TRBV7-2; TRBD1 might be the D (6 bases). Trimming removed 5 bases at V and 0 bases at J, with 13 bases between. Per the germline V gene, CDR1 is SGHTA and CDR2 is FQGNSA. CDR3 size: 15 residues. In DNA form, the CDR3 reads TGTGCCAGCAGCCGACAGGTGAAGTACCAAGAGACCCAGTACTTC. The encoded protein is CASSRQVKYQETQYF.

In its sample, this clonotype was seen many times. The V call is TRBV28, the J call TRBJ2-1; D is unclear. Germline V gene data show CDR1 as MDHEN and CDR2 as SYDVKM. The CDR3 sequence is 16 residues long. Trimming took 5 bases from V and 4 from J, leaving 18 bases between them. The CDR3 region has the DNA TGTGCCAGCAGTCCCTCGTCAGCAGATGAATACAATGAGCAGTTCTTC. This translates into CASSPSSADEYNEQFF.

CDR3 sequence: CASSLRSGSYNEQFF. The CDR3 DNA sequence: TGTGCCAGCAGCCTGAGATCTGGCTCCTACAATGAGCAGTTCTTC. V is TRBV7-2 and J is TRBJ2-1; D not certain. The V gene's germline CDR1 is SGHTA and CDR2 FQGNSA. The ends were cut back, 5 bases at V and 0 bases at J, with 11 bases in the middle. CDR3 length: 15 amino acids.

This clonotype was observed a few times. V usage is TRBV7-2 and J usage is TRBJ2-5; TRBD1 matches at 11 bases. The CDR3 covers 16 residues. Germline V lookup: CDR1 SGHTA, CDR2 FQGNSA. Losses at the gene ends were 5 bases for V and 5 bases for J; bases not matched to a gene: 10. CDR3 DNA: TGTGCCAGCAGCCTCCTAGGGACAGGGGGTCCGGAGACCCAGTACTTC. Protein sequence: CASSLLGTGGPETQYF.

The chain combines TRBV6-5 with TRBJ2-2; a weak D match, TRBD2 (7 bases). Between the trimmed V and J ends, which lost 6 bases and 4 bases, there was a span of 15 bases. Looked up from germline, CDR1 is MNHEY and CDR2 is SVGAGI. This CDR3 comprises 15 residues. CDR3 sequence (DNA): TGTGCCAGCAGGCAGTGGGCGGGGGCCACCGGGGAGCTGTTTTTT. Translating gives CASRQWAGATGELFF.

This rearrangement joins TRBV19 to TRBJ1-5; D not resolved. CDR1 is LNHDA and CDR2 is SQIVND in the germline V gene (reference sequence). This CDR3 has 12 residues. Trimming took off 0 bases at V and 9 bases at J, with 6 bases between the two ends. The CDR3 nucleotides read TGTGCCAGTAGTATAGAGAGAGGGCCCCAGCATTTT. Residues: CASSIERGPQHF. Together with reference TRBV19 and TRBJ1-5, the CDR3 gives the full variable domain: DGGITQSPKYLFRKEGQNVTLSCEQNLNHDAMYWYRQDPGQGLRLIYYSQIVNDFQKGDIAEGYSVSREKKESFPLTVTSAQKNPTAFYLCASSIERGPQHFGDGTRLSIL.

This sequence joins TRBV20-1 and TRBJ2-1; no definite D call. Germline V CDR1 and CDR2: DFQATT, SNEGSKA (reference sequence). The CDR3 has 15 residues. V lost 1 base and J lost 4, with 14 bases in between. CDR3 in amino acids: CSARVILLRYNEQFF. The CDR3 nucleotides are TGCAGTGCTAGAGTTATCCTACTAAGATACAATGAGCAGTTCTTC.

This chain connects TRBV3-1 to TRBJ1-1; D remains unclear. Looked up from germline, CDR1 is LGHDT and CDR2 is YNNKEL (reference sequence). Trimming stripped 4 bases from V and 5 bases from J, with 14 bases between. The length of the CDR3 is 14 residues. For the CDR3, the DNA is TGTGCCAGCAGCCCTTTCGGCAGTGCTACTGAAGCTTTCTTT. It translates to CASSPFGSATEAFF.

The chain links TRBV4-1 to TRBJ1-5; TRBD1 might be the D (6 bases). The V and J ends lost 8 bases and 7 bases respectively, with 18 bases between them. This CDR3 region has 14 residues. Germline V gene data show CDR1 as MGHRA and CDR2 as YSYEKL. The CDR3 DNA follows: TGCGCCAGCGCCCCAGGGGATTTTAACCAGCCCCAGCATTTT. Encoded protein: CASAPGDFNQPQHF.

Only a few counts were recorded for this clonotype. This chain links TRBV24-1 with TRBJ2-1, with 10 nucleotides matching TRBD1. The CDR3 extends over 15 amino acids. Per germline, CDR1 KGHDR and CDR2 SFDVKD. With V trimmed by 1 base and J by 7 bases, 3 bases remained unmatched. The CDR3 loop is CATSDFGTGANEQFF. CDR3 nucleotide sequence: TGTGCCACCAGTGATTTTGGGACAGGGGCTAATGAGCAGTTCTTC.

This clonotype has just a few counts. J is TRBJ2-1 and V is TRBV7-6; D gene unclear. Trimming stripped 5 bases from V and 0 bases from J, with 14 bases between. CDR3 length: 16 residues. From germline, CDR1 is SGHVS and CDR2 FNYEAQ. DNA for the CDR3: TGTGCCAGCAGCCCCAGACACGCCAACTCCTACAATGAGCAGTTCTTC. Translation gives CASSPRHANSYNEQFF.

This chain joins TRBV7-2 and TRBJ2-3; a possible D gene is TRBD2 (5 bases). CDR1 and CDR2 (germline): SGHTA, FQGNSA. The V and J ends lost 5 bases and 0 bases respectively, with 12 bases between them. CDR3 length: 15 residues. Here the CDR3 DNA reads TGTGCCAGCAGCAAAGACTACCTCAGCACAGATACGCAGTATTTT. Amino acid sequence: CASSKDYLSTDTQYF.

The count of this clonotype is one. V is TRBV20-1 and J is TRBJ2-7; 7 bases align to TRBD1. Germline CDR1 is DFQATT and CDR2 is SNEGSKA (reference sequence). J lost 5 bases, V lost 6 bases, and 10 bases had no gene match. The CDR3 length is 13 residues. The CDR3 spells CSALVQGSNEQYF. The CDR3, as DNA: TGCAGTGCGCTGGTACAGGGGAGCAACGAGCAGTACTTC.

This clonotype was observed at least ten times. The CDR3 is CASSLDPSGYEQFF. The CDR3 DNA follows: TGCGCCAGCAGCTTGGATCCCTCCGGCTATGAGCAGTTCTTC. The V call is TRBV5-1, the J call TRBJ2-1; no clear D gene. The CDR3 runs 14 residues. Germline V gene lookup returns CDR1 SGHRS and CDR2 YFSETQ. V lost 0 bases, J lost 8 bases, and 12 bases lay in between.

In its sample, this clonotype was seen a few times. The chain links TRBV4-3 to TRBJ2-2; D ambiguous. The V and J ends lost 3 bases and 6 bases respectively, with 11 bases between them. Germline lookup yields CDR1 LGHNA and CDR2 YSLEER. CDR3 length equals 14 residues. The CDR3 reads CASSQATRAGELFF. CDR3 bases: TGCGCCAGCAGCCAGGCTACGCGTGCCGGGGAGCTGTTTTTT.

This clonotype was counted a few times. The V and J genes are TRBV3-1 and TRBJ1-2, with unresolved D. Trimming took 0 bases from V and 7 from J, leaving 9 bases between them. The CDR3 covers 13 residues. Per germline, CDR1 LGHDT and CDR2 YNNKEL (reference sequence). The CDR3 DNA reads as TGTGCCAGCAGCCAAGAGACCCTATCTGGCTACACCTTC. Protein: CASSQETLSGYTF.

V usage is TRBV3-1 and J usage is TRBJ2-7, with D perhaps assigned TRBD1 or TRBD2 (5 bases each). There are 13 residues in the CDR3. V was clipped by 3 bases and J by 9 bases, with 15 bases between them. CDR1 is LGHDT, CDR2 YNNKEL, per germline (reference sequence). This CDR3 is CASSQVWWDGQYF. Here the CDR3 DNA reads TGTGCCAGCAGCCAGGTCTGGTGGGACGGGCAGTACTTC.

V usage is TRBV9 and J usage is TRBJ1-1, with TRBD1 as a possible D gene (5 bases). Germline V gene sequence: CDR1 SGDLS, CDR2 YYNGEE. Trimming cost V 7 bases and J 2 bases, with 15 bases left between them. The CDR3 has 14 amino acids. This CDR3 is CASARGRGNTEAFF. CDR3 DNA sequence: TGTGCCAGCGCGCGGGGGAGGGGAAACACTGAAGCTTTCTTT.

V usage is TRBV9 and J usage is TRBJ1-1, with D unclear. V was trimmed by 0 bases and J by 2 bases, leaving 5 bases between them. Per germline, CDR1 SGDLS and CDR2 YYNGEE. CDR3 length: 13 amino acids. In nucleotides, the CDR3 is TGTGCCAGCAGCGTAGACAGTAACACTGAAGCTTTCTTT. The encoded protein is CASSVDSNTEAFF.

This clonotype was detected many times. The chain joins TRBV5-5 to TRBJ1-5; D is possibly TRBD1 (5 bases). This CDR3 region has 15 residues. Germline assignment: CDR1 SGHKS and CDR2 YYEKEE (reference sequence). The V end lost 4 bases, the J end lost 4 bases, and 15 bases lay between the germline ends. In DNA, the CDR3 is TGTGCCAGCAGCCAGGGCGAGTATTTGAATCAGCCCCAGCATTTT. Protein: CASSQGEYLNQPQHF.

Written as DNA, the CDR3 is TGTGCCAGCAGTTTTGGGGTTCGCCTGCAAGAGACCCAGTACTTC. It yields the protein CASSFGVRLQETQYF. The V call is TRBV12-3 or TRBV12-4, the J call TRBJ2-5; no reliable D call. This CDR3 is built from 15 residues. The V gene lost 3 bases and the J gene lost 2 bases, with 13 bases spanning the gap.

The chain has TRBV6-5 and TRBJ2-2; D unclear. The ends were cut back, 2 bases at V and 1 base at J, with 5 bases in the middle. This CDR3 spans 14 amino acids. Germline CDR1 MNHEY, CDR2 SVGAGI. The CDR3 coding sequence is TGTGCCAGCAGTTACAGGATGAACACCGGGGAGCTGTTTTTT. This encodes CASSYRMNTGELFF.

The V and J genes are TRBV12-3 or TRBV12-4 and TRBJ2-1; D is ambiguous. V lost 8 bases, J lost 4 bases, and 15 bases lay in between. The CDR3 length is 14 residues. The CDR3 region has the DNA TGTGCCAGCCATCCCGCGTCCATATACAATGAGCAGTTCTTC. Its protein product is CASHPASIYNEQFF.

J is TRBJ2-2 and V is TRBV5-5, with unresolved D. This CDR3 is built from 13 residues. Trimming pared 2 bases from V and 7 bases from J, leaving 9 bases between. In germline, CDR1 is SGHKS, CDR2 YYEKEE (reference sequence). The CDR3, as DNA: TGTGCCAGCAGCTTTCTCGGTCGCGGGGAGCTGTTTTTT. Protein product: CASSFLGRGELFF.

This clonotype was recorded at least ten times. The chain couples TRBV13 to TRBJ1-1; D is undetermined. The germline CDR1 and CDR2 sequences are PRHDT and FYEKMQ (reference sequence). Trimming took 3 bases from V and 1 from J, leaving 3 bases between them. This CDR3 contains 12 residues. CDR3 coding DNA: TGTGCCAGCAGCTTCCCGAACACTGAAGCTTTCTTT. Its translation: CASSFPNTEAFF.

In its sample, this clonotype was seen many times. The rearrangement links TRBV20-1 to TRBJ1-2, with TRBD1 matching over 7 bases. The CDR3 loop spans 15 amino acids. With 0 bases clipped from V and 2 bases from J, the junction kept 6 bases outside the gene matches. CDR1 and CDR2 (germline): DFQATT, SNEGSKA (reference sequence). The CDR3 bases are TGCAGTGCTAGAGATTCGGCCAGGGGGAACTATGGCTACACCTTC. As protein: CSARDSARGNYGYTF.

The chain has TRBV25-1 and TRBJ1-6; TRBD1 is a possible D gene (6 bases). CDR1 is MGHDK, CDR2 SYGVNS, per germline. The CDR3 extends over 17 amino acids. V lost 4 bases and J lost 2, with 15 bases in between. The CDR3 loop reads CASSGPPGAPYNSPLHF. CDR3 DNA: TGTGCCAGCAGTGGTCCCCCAGGGGCCCCCTATAATTCACCCCTCCACTTT.

Many counts were recorded for this clonotype. This chain joins TRBV6-5 and TRBJ2-7; D perhaps matches TRBD1 (5 bases). CDR3 length: 16 residues. Germline CDR1 MNHEY, CDR2 SVGAGI. The germline V and J ends were trimmed by 2 bases and 4 bases, with 18 bases remaining between them. CDR3 residues: CASSYLQGLAFYEQYF. Here the CDR3 DNA reads TGTGCCAGCAGTTACCTCCAGGGTCTTGCTTTTTACGAGCAGTACTTC.

The chain carries TRBV19 and TRBJ1-1; D ambiguous. V gave up 3 bases and J gave up 1 base, with 9 bases separating them. The CDR3 sequence is 14 residues long. Per the germline V gene, CDR1 is LNHDA and CDR2 is SQIVND (reference sequence). The CDR3 coding sequence is TGTGCCAGTAGTATTGAACCCCGGAACACTGAAGCTTTCTTT. It translates to CASSIEPRNTEAFF.

The genes are TRBV7-2 and TRBJ1-2; D not resolved. V lost 1 base to trimming and J lost 7 bases, with 10 bases between them. The CDR3 sequence is 13 residues long. Germline values: CDR1 SGHTA, CDR2 FQGNSA. CDR3 sequence reads: CASSLGDFGGYTF. CDR3 coding DNA: TGTGCCAGCAGCTTAGGGGATTTTGGTGGCTACACCTTC.